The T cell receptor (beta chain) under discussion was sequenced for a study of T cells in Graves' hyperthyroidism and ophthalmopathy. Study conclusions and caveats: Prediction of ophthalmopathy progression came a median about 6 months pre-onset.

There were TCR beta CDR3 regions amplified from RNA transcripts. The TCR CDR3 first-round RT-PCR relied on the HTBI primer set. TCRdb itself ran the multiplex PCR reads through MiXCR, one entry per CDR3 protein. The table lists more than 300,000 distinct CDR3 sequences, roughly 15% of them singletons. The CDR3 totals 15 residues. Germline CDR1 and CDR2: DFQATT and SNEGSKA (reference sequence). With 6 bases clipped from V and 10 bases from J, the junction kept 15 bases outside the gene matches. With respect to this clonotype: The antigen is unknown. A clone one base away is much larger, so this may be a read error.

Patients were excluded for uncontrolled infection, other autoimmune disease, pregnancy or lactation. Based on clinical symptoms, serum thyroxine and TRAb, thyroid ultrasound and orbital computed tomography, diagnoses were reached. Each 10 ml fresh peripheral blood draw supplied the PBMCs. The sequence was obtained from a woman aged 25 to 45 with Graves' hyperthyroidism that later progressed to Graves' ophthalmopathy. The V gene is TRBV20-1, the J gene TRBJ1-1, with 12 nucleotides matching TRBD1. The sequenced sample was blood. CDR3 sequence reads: CSAITSGTGGPGAFF. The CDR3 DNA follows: TGCAGTGCCATCACCTCCGGGACAGGGGGCCCTGGAGCTTTCTTT.